This record concerns one T cell receptor (beta chain) sequence. The sample comes from a study of blood T cell repertoires in COVID-19. About the research overall: Acute and convalescent COVID-19 samples came from the United States, Italy and Spain. T cells, B-cell-depleted T cells, or PBMCs supplied cDNA or gDNA.

Per the study methods: Counts of nucleated cells, estimated from reference gene primer amplification, were obtained. Clones were sequenced by immunoSEQ multiplex PCR, and TCRdb holds only the in-frame ones, with some missing. Clone size and the V and J calls come from that table; the DNA yielded D and trimming. This table has about 100,000 clones, approximately 88% appearing once. The sequence derives from a woman aged 60-75 years with acute or convalescent COVID-19. The sequencing sample was made of peripheral blood.

CDR3 DNA: TGTGCCTGGAGGCCCGGGTATGGGGGGGCTATTGAAAAACTGTTTTTT. This translates into CAWRPGYGGAIEKLFF. The chain couples TRBV30 to TRBJ1-4; possible D gene TRBD1, 6 bases. CDR1 GTSNPN and CDR2 SVGIG come from the germline V gene (reference sequence). This CDR3 contains 16 residues. The V end was cut by 3 bases, the J end by 7 bases, with 21 bases between.